This entry concerns a single T cell receptor beta chain. Its target is unknown. With random hexamers, about 0.5 to 1 ug RNA was reverse transcribed. The method of amplification for TCR beta CDR3 was immunoSEQ multiplex PCR, covering 54 Vbeta and 13 Jbeta. Via MiXCR, TCRdb re-called the immunoSEQ multiplex PCR reads, giving one row per CDR3 protein. In the table there are some 190,000 distinct CDR3 sequences, 85% to 95% of which are singletons. The source of the sample is a study of CD8 T cells in Susac syndrome. General study findings and limits: As the study acknowledged, the number of individuals in its TCR sequencing and HLA analysis was relatively small.

From blood CD8+ and CD4+ T cells, TCR beta sequences were generated. TEMRA cells were FACS-enriched and CD8+ and CD4+ T cells negatively isolated. After removal of 6 bases from V and 7 bases from J, the junction contained 4 bases not matched to a gene. CDR3 length: 13 residues. The chain uses TRBV12-3 or TRBV12-4 and TRBJ1-3; 9 bases line up with TRBD1. Material for sequencing was CD4+ T cells from PBMCs. The clonotype originates from a human donor in good health. CDR3 residues: CASRRTGENTIYF. CDR3 sequence (DNA): TGTGCCAGCAGAAGGACAGGGGAGAACACCATATATTTT.